Listed below are T cell receptor beta chains from one sample, sequenced in a study of multiple sclerosis patients with progressive multifocal leukoencephalopathy. TCRdb's table, derived via immunoSEQ multiplex PCR, lists solely in-frame clones and lacks some. The table records tens of thousands of clones, about 91% of them present only once. Input material: PBMCs. The receptors come from a man aged 25-45 years with multiple sclerosis. CDR3s include the opening cysteine and the closing phenylalanine or tryptophan. A D gene is named only where the DNA matches it firmly. Size is omitted from some rows. Given values are once, few, many or a class for expanded clones.

j_call d_call cdr3_length clone_size v_call cdr3_nt cdr3_aa
TRBJ2-1 TRBD2 16 NA TRBV7-3 TGTGCCAGCAGCTTAATCGGGACTAGCGGGGAGAGGGAGCAGTTCTTC CASSLIGTSGEREQFF
TRBJ1-2 NA 14 NA TRBV5-1 TGCGCCAGCAGCCAGGACGGAAAAAACTATGGCTACACCTTC CASSQDGKNYGYTF
TRBJ1-1 TRBD1 13 few TRBV10-3 TGTGCCACCCTGCAGGGGGCTGACACTGAAGCTTTCTTT CATLQGADTEAFF
TRBJ2-1 TRBD1 12 NA TRBV7-9 TGTGCCAGCAGCGCGGGACAGGGTTTGCAGTTCTTC CASSAGQGLQFF
TRBJ1-1 NA 13 once TRBV19 TGTGCCAGTAGTCCGACAGGTAGCACTGAAGCTTTCTTT CASSPTGSTEAFF
TRBJ2-4 TRBD1 14 NA TRBV5-4 TGTGCCAGCAGCCGACAGGGACCCAAAAACATTCAGTACTTC CASSRQGPKNIQYF
TRBJ2-7 TRBD1 16 NA TRBV7-9 TGTGCCAGCAGCGGTAGTACGGGACAGGGATCCTACGAGCAGTACTTC CASSGSTGQGSYEQYF
TRBJ1-3 NA 13 NA TRBV29-1 TGCAGCGTTGAGACGTACGCTGGAAACACCATATATTTT CSVETYAGNTIYF
TRBJ2-5 NA 13 NA TRBV18 TGTGCCAGCTCACCCCAACGGGAGGAGACCCAGTACTTC CASSPQREETQYF
TRBJ1-2 TRBD1 13 NA TRBV2 TGTGCCAGCAGGCAAGGGACAGGGAATGGCTACACCTTC CASRQGTGNGYTF
TRBJ1-1 TRBD1 15 NA TRBV7-2 TGTGCCAGCACCAGCCGGACAGGTACGAACACTGAAGCTTTCTTT CASTSRTGTNTEAFF
TRBJ2-1 NA 11 NA TRBV20-1 TGCAGTGCTAGAGACGGGCGTGGGCAGTTCTTC CSARDGRGQFF
TRBJ2-6 NA 18 NA TRBV7-9 TGTGCCAGCAGCCTCCTAGGAACAGAAGTCTCTGGGGCCAACGTCCTGACTTTC CASSLLGTEVSGANVLTF
TRBJ2-1 TRBD2 18 NA TRBV30 TGTGCCTGGAGGAGAGGTGGACTAGCGGGAGGGCTGGGCAATGAGCAGTTCTTC CAWRRGGLAGGLGNEQFF
TRBJ2-2 NA 15 NA TRBV10-1 TGCGCCAGCAGTGCTCGGACAGACCACACCGGGGAGCTGTTTTTT CASSARTDHTGELFF
TRBJ2-3 TRBD2 18 once TRBV5-1 TGCGCCAGCAGCTTGGCCCTCCTAGCGGGAGGGTCCCCAGATACGCAGTATTTT CASSLALLAGGSPDTQYF
TRBJ2-3 NA 15 NA TRBV21-1 TGTGCCAGCAGCCCGTGGACTAGCGGGACAGATACGCAGTATTTT CASSPWTSGTDTQYF
TRBJ1-2 TRBD1 15 NA TRBV7-9 TGTGCCAGCAGCCTAGGACAGGGGGCGGACTATGGCTACACCTTC CASSLGQGADYGYTF
TRBJ2-3 TRBD2 16 NA TRBV7-6 TGTGCCAGCAGCCTGAGACTAGCGGGAGTAACAGATACGCAGTATTTT CASSLRLAGVTDTQYF
TRBJ2-3 NA 18 NA TRBV7-6 TGTGCCAGCAGCTCAATAGGGCGAGGAGCAAGCGCCACAGATACGCAGTATTTT CASSSIGRGASATDTQYF
TRBJ2-5 NA 15 NA TRBV4-2 TGTGCCAGCAGCCAAGATAGGCCAGCACAAGAGACCCAGTACTTC CASSQDRPAQETQYF
TRBJ1-1 NA 18 NA TRBV6-1 TGTGCCAGCAGTGCACGACCGGGACGACTACCGATGAACACTGAAGCTTTCTTT CASSARPGRLPMNTEAFF
TRBJ2-3 NA 13 NA TRBV4-3 TGCGCCAGCAGCCAAGTTGGTGAGGATACGCAGTATTTT CASSQVGEDTQYF
TRBJ2-6 NA 17 NA TRBV25-1 TGTGCCAGCAGCCCCCCTGGAGACAACTCTGGGGCCAACGTCCTGACTTTC CASSPPGDNSGANVLTF
TRBJ2-5 NA 14 NA TRBV5-1 TGCGCCAGCAGCTTGGAGGGCGGTGGAGAGACCCAGTACTTC CASSLEGGGETQYF
TRBJ1-4 TRBD1 15 NA TRBV19 TGTGCCAGTAGTATCCTCCGGGACAGGTCCGAAAAACTGTTTTTT CASSILRDRSEKLFF
TRBJ2-1 NA 16 NA TRBV11-3 TGTGCCAGCAGCTTATGGGACACCCACCCAAGCAATGAGCAGTTCTTC CASSLWDTHPSNEQFF
TRBJ2-2 NA 15 once TRBV4-1 TGCGCCAGCAGCCAAGAAGCCCGGCGGGTCGGGGAACTGTTTTTT CASSQEARRVGELFF
TRBJ1-2 TRBD1 16 NA TRBV6-5 TGTGCCAGCAGTTACTTGAGAGGGACAGGGGGCTATGGCTACACCTTC CASSYLRGTGGYGYTF
TRBJ2-7 NA 17 NA TRBV21-1 TGTGCCAGCAGCAAAGCGACCCCCCCCACAAGTGACTACGAGCAGTACTTC CASSKATPPTSDYEQYF
TRBJ2-1 NA 14 NA TRBV10-3 TGTGCCATCAGTGACCCCGATGGGGTCTATGAGCAGTTCTTC CAISDPDGVYEQFF
TRBJ1-2 TRBD1 15 NA TRBV30 TGTGCCGGAACAGTGGACAGGGCTTATAACTATGGCTACACCTTC CAGTVDRAYNYGYTF
TRBJ2-3 TRBD1 15 NA TRBV18 TGTGCCAGCTCATTGACAGGGTTTGGGACAGATACGCAGTATTTT CASSLTGFGTDTQYF
TRBJ2-1 TRBD2 17 NA TRBV28 TGTGCCAGCAGTTCTGGGACTAGCGGGAGGACCTACAATGAGCAGTTCTTC CASSSGTSGRTYNEQFF
TRBJ2-1 TRBD1 16 NA TRBV25-1 TGTGCCAGCAGTGCCCCGTTCACAGGGGGCCGGAATGAGCAGTTCTTC CASSAPFTGGRNEQFF
TRBJ2-1 NA 17 NA TRBV5-1 TGCGCCAGCAGCTTCCCGTCGTGGGGGGTTTCTTACAATGAGCAGTTCTTC CASSFPSWGVSYNEQFF
TRBJ2-6 TRBD1 19 NA TRBV9 TGTGCCAGCAGCGTAGCTACGGGGACAGGGGTTGGTGGGGCCAACGTCCTGACTTTC CASSVATGTGVGGANVLTF
TRBJ2-3 NA 17 NA TRBV18 TGTGCCAGCTCACCCTCCCTCATGAAAGCCCTCACAGATACGCAGTATTTT CASSPSLMKALTDTQYF
TRBJ2-3 NA 18 NA TRBV4-1 TGCGCCAGCAGCCGTGAGGGGGATGGACTAGGGGGCCCAGATACGCAGTATTTT CASSREGDGLGGPDTQYF
TRBJ2-5 TRBD2 13 NA TRBV7-2 TGTGCCAGCACCCGACTAGCGGAAGAGACCCAGTACTTC CASTRLAEETQYF
TRBJ1-2 TRBD1 15 NA TRBV9 TGTGCCAGCAGCCTACCTCGGACAGGAGGCTATGGCTACACCTTC CASSLPRTGGYGYTF
TRBJ1-3 TRBD1 15 NA TRBV6-6 TGTGCCAGCAGTTCACAGGGGGCGCTTGGAAACACCATATATTTT CASSSQGALGNTIYF
TRBJ2-2 NA 17 NA TRBV27 TGTGCCAGCAGTTCCCGCCGGGCAGGATGGGGCACCGGGGAGCTGTTTTTT CASSSRRAGWGTGELFF
TRBJ1-5 NA 15 NA TRBV2 TGTGCCAGCAGTGTCGAACAGGGAAGCAATCAGCCCCAGCATTTT CASSVEQGSNQPQHF
TRBJ2-1 TRBD2 17 once TRBV5-1 TGCGCCAGCAGCTCCGGGACTAGCGGGAAGAGCTACAATGAGCAGTTCTTC CASSSGTSGKSYNEQFF
TRBJ2-2 NA 15 once TRBV4-1 TGCGCCAGCAGCCAAGGCGGAGGGAGCACCGGGGAGCTGTTTTTT CASSQGGGSTGELFF
TRBJ1-2 NA 13 NA TRBV11-1 TGTGCCAGCAGCTTAGCAGCTAACTATGGCTACACCTTC CASSLAANYGYTF
TRBJ1-1 NA 13 once TRBV30 TGTGCCTGGAGTGTATTCGGGAGAATTGAAGCTTTCTTT CAWSVFGRIEAFF
TRBJ2-6 TRBD1 18 NA TRBV5-8 TGTGCCAGCAGCTTGGGCTGGACAGGGTCCTCTGGGGCCAACGTCCTGACTTTC CASSLGWTGSSGANVLTF
TRBJ2-3 NA 14 NA TRBV10-1 TGCGCCAGCAGTGACGGGGAGGGGGCAGATACGCAGTATTTT CASSDGEGADTQYF